This T cell receptor (beta chain) was documented in a study of cytomegalovirus exposure and HLA in healthy donors. Primers for the PCR totalled 60 Vbeta and 13 Jbeta. Clones were read by immunoSEQ multiplex PCR, and TCRdb kept only the in-frame ones, dropping some. This sample has about 200,000 clones, with around 85% found just once. Trimming pared 10 bases from V and 10 bases from J, leaving 20 bases between. This CDR3 is 14 amino acids long. Germline CDR1 reads MNHEY; CDR2 reads SMNVEV (reference sequence). This TCR was sampled from a man in his forties or fifties in good health and CMV-seronegative. The source material was PBMCs. The rearrangement uses TRBV27 and TRBJ1-6; D not certain. As DNA, the CDR3 is TGTGCCACCCACGGGGTCGAGATAGGCTCACCCCTCCACTTT. Translated: CATHGVEIGSPLHF.